Below, 8 T cell receptor beta chains from the same sample are listed, as sequenced in a study of blood T cell repertoires in COVID-19. Method: immunoSEQ multiplex PCR; TCRdb's copy keeps in-frame clones and lacks some. Of 130,000 to 150,000 clones in the sample, 80% were seen once. The source material was peripheral blood. Source of these receptors: a man aged 55 to 70 with active or convalescent COVID-19.

This clone is a singleton in its sample. This chain joins TRBV7-2 and TRBJ2-1; 9 nucleotides match TRBD2. The CDR3 runs to 15 residues. With 2 bases clipped from V and 6 bases from J, the junction kept 5 bases outside the gene matches. Germline V gene lookup returns CDR1 SGHTA and CDR2 FQGNSA. The CDR3 DNA reads TGTGCCAGCAGCTTATACCTAGCGGGACTCAATGAGCAGTTCTTC. It translates to CASSLYLAGLNEQFF.

This rearrangement joins TRBV7-3 to TRBJ2-5; D is perhaps TRBD2 (7 bases). V lost 5 bases, J lost 5 bases, and 12 bases lay in between. The CDR3 sequence is 13 residues long. In germline, CDR1 is SGHTA, CDR2 FQGTGA. CDR3 sequence (DNA): TGTGCCAGCAGCAGGGGGGGTAGTGAGACCCAGTACTTC. This encodes CASSRGGSETQYF. The whole variable domain, filled in from reference TRBV7-3 and TRBJ2-5, reads GAGVSQTPSNKVTEKGKYVELRCDPISGHTALYWYRQSLGQGPEFLIYFQGTGAADDSGLPNDRFFAVRPEGSVSTLKIQRTERGDSAVYLCASSRGGSETQYFGPGTRLLVL.

V usage is TRBV6-6 and J usage is TRBJ2-3; D remains unclear. This CDR3 has 14 residues. Per the germline V gene, CDR1 is MNHNY and CDR2 is SVGAGI (reference sequence). Between the trimmed V and J ends, which lost 7 bases and 2 bases, there was a span of 13 bases. CDR3: CASNKAQNTDTQYF. DNA for the CDR3: TGTGCCAGCAACAAAGCGCAAAACACAGATACGCAGTATTTT.

This clone was seen a few times. V and J are TRBV12-3 or TRBV12-4 and TRBJ2-7; TRBD1 might be the D (6 bases). The ends were cut back, 2 bases at V and 7 bases at J, with 12 bases in the middle. The CDR3 sequence is 13 residues long. The CDR3 is CASSLWEGGEQYF. CDR3 bases: TGTGCCAGCAGTTTATGGGAAGGGGGAGAGCAGTACTTC.

V usage is TRBV12-3 or TRBV12-4 and J usage is TRBJ1-2; no firm D call. CDR3 length: 13 amino acids. V was pared by 2 bases and J by 4 bases, with 8 bases between. The DNA for the CDR3 is TGTGCCAGCAGTTTAACCGGGAGCTATGGCTACACCTTC. Its protein is CASSLTGSYGYTF.

This clone was recorded only once. This rearrangement joins TRBV9 to TRBJ2-1, with TRBD2 identical over 7 bases. The germline V gene has CDR1 SGDLS and CDR2 YYNGEE. There are 14 residues in the CDR3. V shed 2 bases and J 7 bases; nucleotides not matched to a gene: 6. As DNA, the CDR3 is TGTGCCAGCAGCGTGAGCGGGACGATGAATGAGCAGTTCTTC. Its translation is CASSVSGTMNEQFF.

This clone has more than one count but fewer than ten. The V call is TRBV7-2, the J call TRBJ2-1; maybe TRBD1 (5 bases). Germline lookup yields CDR1 SGHTA and CDR2 FQGNSA. CDR3 length: 14 amino acids. The ends were cut back, 1 base at V and 9 bases at J, with 13 bases in the middle. CDR3 amino acids: CASSLEWSGAEQFF. The CDR3 nucleotides are TGTGCCAGCAGCTTAGAGTGGTCTGGGGCTGAGCAGTTCTTC.

The chain is built from TRBV19 and TRBJ1-5; tentatively, D is TRBD1 (5 bases). V was shortened by 10 bases and J by 0 bases, with 16 bases between the two germline ends. Germline V gene sequence: CDR1 LNHDA, CDR2 SQIVND (reference sequence). The CDR3 extends over 15 amino acids. CDR3 amino acids: CANLLDRDSNQPQHF. As DNA, the CDR3 is TGTGCCAACCTGCTCGACAGAGATAGCAATCAGCCCCAGCATTTT.